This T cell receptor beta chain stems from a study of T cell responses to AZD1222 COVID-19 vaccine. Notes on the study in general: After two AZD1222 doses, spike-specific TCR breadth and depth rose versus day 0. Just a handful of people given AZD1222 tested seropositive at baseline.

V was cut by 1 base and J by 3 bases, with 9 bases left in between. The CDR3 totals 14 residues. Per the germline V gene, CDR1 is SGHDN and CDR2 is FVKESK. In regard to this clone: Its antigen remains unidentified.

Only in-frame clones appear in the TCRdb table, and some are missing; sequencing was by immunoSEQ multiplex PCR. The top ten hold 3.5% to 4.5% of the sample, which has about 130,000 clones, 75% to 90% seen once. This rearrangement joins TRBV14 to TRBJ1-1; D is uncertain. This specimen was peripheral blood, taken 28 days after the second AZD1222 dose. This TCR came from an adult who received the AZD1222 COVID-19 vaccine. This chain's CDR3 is CASSQAASYTEAFF. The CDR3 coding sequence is TGTGCCAGCAGCCAAGCGGCAAGTTACACTGAAGCTTTCTTT. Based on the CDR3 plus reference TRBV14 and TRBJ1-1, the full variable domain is EAGVTQFPSHSVIEKGQTVTLRCDPISGHDNLYWYRRVMGKEIKFLLHFVKESKQDESGMPNNRFLAERTGGTYSTLKVQPAELEDSGVYFCASSQAASYTEAFFGQGTRLTVV.